This T cell receptor (beta chain) was identified during a study of blood T cell repertoires in COVID-19. Study as a whole: Whether acute or convalescent, the COVID-19 samples came from the United States, Italy and Spain. In each case, the material was cDNA or gDNA derived from T cells, B-cell-depleted T cells, or PBMCs.

As processed by the authors: Reference gene primer amplification yielded estimated nucleated cell counts. Measured with immunoSEQ multiplex PCR; TCRdb has only the in-frame clones, and not every one. Clonal size and the V and J genes are those of that table, whereas D and trimming came from the DNA. The sample holds about 88,000 clones, more than 75% seen once. The source material was peripheral blood. This sequence originates from a woman in her seventies with acute or convalescent COVID-19.

CDR3 bases: TGTGCCAGCAGCGGGACTAGCACCCCGACCCAGTACTTC. It encodes CASSGTSTPTQYF. V usage is TRBV3-1 (or the pseudogene TRBV3-2) and J usage is TRBJ2-5, with 9 bases matching TRBD2. Germline V gene data show CDR1 as LGHDT and CDR2 as YNNKEL (reference sequence). This CDR3 region has 13 residues. V shed 5 bases, J shed 7 bases, and the junction held 5 bases outside the gene matches.